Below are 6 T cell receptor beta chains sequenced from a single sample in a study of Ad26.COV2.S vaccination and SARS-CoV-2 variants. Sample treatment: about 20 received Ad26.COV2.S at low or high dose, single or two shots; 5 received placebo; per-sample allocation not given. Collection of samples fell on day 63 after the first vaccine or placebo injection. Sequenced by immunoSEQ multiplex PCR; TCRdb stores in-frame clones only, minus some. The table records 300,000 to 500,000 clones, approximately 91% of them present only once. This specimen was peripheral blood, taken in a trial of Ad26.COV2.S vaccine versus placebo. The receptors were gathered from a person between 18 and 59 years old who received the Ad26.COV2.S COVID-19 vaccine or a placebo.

The CDR3 nucleotides read TGCAGTGCTAGTCGACCGGACACTAACACCGGGGAGCTGTTTTTT. Translated, it gives CSASRPDTNTGELFF. The V call is TRBV20-1, the J call TRBJ2-2; possibly TRBD1 for D (5 bases). This CDR3 region has 15 residues. V dropped 3 bases and J dropped 2 bases, with 13 bases sitting between them. Germline values: CDR1 DFQATT, CDR2 SNEGSKA (reference sequence).

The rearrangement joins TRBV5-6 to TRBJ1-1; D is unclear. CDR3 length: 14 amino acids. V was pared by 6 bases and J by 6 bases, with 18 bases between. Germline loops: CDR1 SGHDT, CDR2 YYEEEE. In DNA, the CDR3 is TGTGCCAGCACCCCTGGAGGTGTTGGGCCTGAAGCTTTCTTT. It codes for CASTPGGVGPEAFF. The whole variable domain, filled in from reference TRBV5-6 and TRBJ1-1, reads DAGVTQSPTHLIKTRGQQVTLRCSPKSGHDTVSWYQQALGQGPQFIFQYYEEEERQRGNFPDRFSGHQFPNYSSELNVNALLLGDSALYLCASTPGGVGPEAFFGQGTRLTVV.

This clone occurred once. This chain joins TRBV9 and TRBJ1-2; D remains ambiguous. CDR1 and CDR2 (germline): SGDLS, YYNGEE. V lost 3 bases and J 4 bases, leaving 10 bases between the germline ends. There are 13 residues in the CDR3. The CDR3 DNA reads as TGTGCCAGCAGCGAACAGAGTTTCTATGGCTACACCTTC. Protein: CASSEQSFYGYTF. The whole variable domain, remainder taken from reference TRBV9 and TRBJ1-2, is DSGVTQTPKHLITATGQRVTLRCSPRSGDLSVYWYQQSLDQGLQFLIQYYNGEERAKGNILERFSAQQFPDLHSELNLSSLELGDSALYFCASSEQSFYGYTFGSGTRLTVV.

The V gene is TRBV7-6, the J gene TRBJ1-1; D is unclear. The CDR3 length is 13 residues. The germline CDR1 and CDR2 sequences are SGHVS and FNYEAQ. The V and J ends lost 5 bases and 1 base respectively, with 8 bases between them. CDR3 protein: CASSLSENTEAFF. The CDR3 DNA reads TGTGCCAGCAGCCTCAGCGAGAACACTGAAGCTTTCTTT.

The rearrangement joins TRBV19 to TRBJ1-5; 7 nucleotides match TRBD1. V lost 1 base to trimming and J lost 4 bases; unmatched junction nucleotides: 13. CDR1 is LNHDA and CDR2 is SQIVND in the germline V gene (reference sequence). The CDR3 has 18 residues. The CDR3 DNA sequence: TGTGCCAGTAGTATAGCGGGGACAGAAACCTCCTTTAATCAGCCCCAGCATTTT. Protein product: CASSIAGTETSFNQPQHF.

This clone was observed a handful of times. CDR3 DNA: TGCGCCAGCAGCCTCGACCGTTACGAGCAGTACTTC. Translated: CASSLDRYEQYF. V and J are TRBV10-1 and TRBJ2-7; unclear D gene. In germline, CDR1 is WNHNN, CDR2 SYGVQD (reference sequence). CDR3 length equals 12 residues. V gave up 6 bases and J gave up 4 bases, with 10 bases separating them.